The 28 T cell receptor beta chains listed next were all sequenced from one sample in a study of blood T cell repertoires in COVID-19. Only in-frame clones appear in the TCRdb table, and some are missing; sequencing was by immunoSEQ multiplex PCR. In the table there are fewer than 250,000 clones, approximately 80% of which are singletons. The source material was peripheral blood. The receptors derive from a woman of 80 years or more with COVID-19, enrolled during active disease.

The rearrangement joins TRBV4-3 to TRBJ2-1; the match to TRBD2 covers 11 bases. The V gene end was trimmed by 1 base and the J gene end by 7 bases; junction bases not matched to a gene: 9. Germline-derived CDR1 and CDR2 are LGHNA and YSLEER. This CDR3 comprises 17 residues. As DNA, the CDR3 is TGCGCCAGCAGCCAAGCACCGACTAGCGGGGTAAAAAATGAGCAGTTCTTC. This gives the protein CASSQAPTSGVKNEQFF.

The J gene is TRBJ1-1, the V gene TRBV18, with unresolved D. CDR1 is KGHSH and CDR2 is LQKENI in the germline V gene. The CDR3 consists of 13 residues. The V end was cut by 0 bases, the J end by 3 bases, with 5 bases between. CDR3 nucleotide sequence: TGTGCCAGCTCACCACCCGGTGACACTGAAGCTTTCTTT. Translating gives CASSPPGDTEAFF.

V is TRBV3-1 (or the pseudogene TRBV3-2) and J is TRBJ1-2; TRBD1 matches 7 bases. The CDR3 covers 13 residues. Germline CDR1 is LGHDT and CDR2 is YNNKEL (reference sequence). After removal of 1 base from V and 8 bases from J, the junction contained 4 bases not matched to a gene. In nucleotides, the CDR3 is TGTGCCAGCAGCCAAGGACAGGGTAAGGGCTACACCTTC. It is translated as CASSQGQGKGYTF.

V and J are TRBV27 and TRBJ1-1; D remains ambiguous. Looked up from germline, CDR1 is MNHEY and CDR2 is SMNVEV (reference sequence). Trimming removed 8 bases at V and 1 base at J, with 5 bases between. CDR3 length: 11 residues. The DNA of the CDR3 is TGTGCCAGCGGAGGGAACACTGAAGCTTTCTTT. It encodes CASGGNTEAFF.

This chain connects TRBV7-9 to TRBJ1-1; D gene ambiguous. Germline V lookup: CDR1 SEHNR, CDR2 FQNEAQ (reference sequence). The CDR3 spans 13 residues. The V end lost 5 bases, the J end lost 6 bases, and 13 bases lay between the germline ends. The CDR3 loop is CASSLNSPPEAFF. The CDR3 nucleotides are TGTGCCAGCAGCCTAAACTCCCCCCCTGAAGCTTTCTTT.

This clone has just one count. CDR3 region: CASSPSGGAEEQYF. The CDR3 nucleotides read TGTGCCAGCAGCCCTAGCGGGGGGGCCGAGGAGCAGTACTTC. The chain couples TRBV3-1 (or the pseudogene TRBV3-2) to TRBJ2-7; TRBD2 aligns across 12 bases. With 4 bases clipped from V and 7 bases from J, the junction kept 5 bases outside the gene matches. Germline values: CDR1 LGHDT, CDR2 YNNKEL (reference sequence). CDR3 length equals 14 residues.

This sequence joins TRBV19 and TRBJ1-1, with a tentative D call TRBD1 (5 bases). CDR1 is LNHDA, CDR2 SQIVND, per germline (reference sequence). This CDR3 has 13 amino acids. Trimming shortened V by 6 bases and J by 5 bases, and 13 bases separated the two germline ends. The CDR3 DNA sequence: TGTGCCAGTAGCGCAGGGATGGGAACTGAAGCTTTCTTT. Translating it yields CASSAGMGTEAFF.

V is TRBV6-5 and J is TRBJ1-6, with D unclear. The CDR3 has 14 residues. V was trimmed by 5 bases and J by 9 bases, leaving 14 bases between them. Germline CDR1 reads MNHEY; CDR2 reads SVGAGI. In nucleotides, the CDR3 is TGTGCCAGCAGTAACCGGGGAACGACTTCACCCCTCCACTTT. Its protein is CASSNRGTTSPLHF.

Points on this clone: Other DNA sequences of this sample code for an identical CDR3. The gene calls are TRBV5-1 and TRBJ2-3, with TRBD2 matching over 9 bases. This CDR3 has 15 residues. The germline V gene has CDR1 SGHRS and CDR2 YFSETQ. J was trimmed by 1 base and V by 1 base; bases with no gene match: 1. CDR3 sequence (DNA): TGCGCCAGCAGCTTGTCTAGCGGGGGCACAGATACGCAGTATTTT. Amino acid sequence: CASSLSSGGTDTQYF.

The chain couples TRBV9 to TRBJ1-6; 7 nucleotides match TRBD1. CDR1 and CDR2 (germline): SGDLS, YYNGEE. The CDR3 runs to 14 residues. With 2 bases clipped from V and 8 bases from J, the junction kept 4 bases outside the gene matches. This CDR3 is CASSVTRGDSPLHF. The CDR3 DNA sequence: TGTGCCAGCAGCGTTACCAGGGGGGATTCACCCCTCCACTTT.

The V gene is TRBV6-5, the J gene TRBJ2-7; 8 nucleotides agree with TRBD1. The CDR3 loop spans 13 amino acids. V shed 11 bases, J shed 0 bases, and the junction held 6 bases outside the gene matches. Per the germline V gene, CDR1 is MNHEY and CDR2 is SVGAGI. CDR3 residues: CAGAGQVSYEQYF. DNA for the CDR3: TGTGCCGGTGCGGGACAGGTCTCCTACGAGCAGTACTTC.

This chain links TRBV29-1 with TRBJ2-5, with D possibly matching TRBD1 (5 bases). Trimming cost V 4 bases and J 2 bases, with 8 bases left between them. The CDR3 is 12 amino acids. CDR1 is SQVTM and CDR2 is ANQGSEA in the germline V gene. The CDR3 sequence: CSVGGLQETQYF. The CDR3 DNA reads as TGCAGCGTTGGGGGCCTACAAGAGACCCAGTACTTC.

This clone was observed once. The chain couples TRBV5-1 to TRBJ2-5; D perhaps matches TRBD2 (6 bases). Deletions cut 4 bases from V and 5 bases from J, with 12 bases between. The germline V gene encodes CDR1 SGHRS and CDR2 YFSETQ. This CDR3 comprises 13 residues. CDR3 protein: CASSATSLETQYF. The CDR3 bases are TGCGCCAGCAGCGCCACTAGCTTGGAGACCCAGTACTTC. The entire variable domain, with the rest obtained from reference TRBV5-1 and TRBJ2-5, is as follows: KAGVTQTPRYLIKTRGQQVTLSCSPISGHRSVSWYQQTPGQGLQFLFEYFSETQRNKGNFPGRFSGRQFSNSRSEMNVSTLELGDSALYLCASSATSLETQYFGPGTRLLVL.

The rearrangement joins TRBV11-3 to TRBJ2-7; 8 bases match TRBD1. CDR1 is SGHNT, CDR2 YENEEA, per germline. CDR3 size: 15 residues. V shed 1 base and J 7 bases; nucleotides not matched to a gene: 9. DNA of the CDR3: TGTGCCAGCAGCTTAGGGACAGGGCCCTGGTCGGAGCAGTACTTC. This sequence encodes CASSLGTGPWSEQYF. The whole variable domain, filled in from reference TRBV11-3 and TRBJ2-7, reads EAGVVQSPRYKIIEKKQPVAFWCNPISGHNTLYWYLQNLGQGPELLIRYENEEAVDDSQLPKDRFSAERLKGVDSTLKIQPAELGDSAVYLCASSLGTGPWSEQYFGPGTRLTVT.

In DNA, the CDR3 is TGTGCCACCAAGACAACATCAAATGGAAACACCATATATTTT. Translation gives CATKTTSNGNTIYF. The gene calls are TRBV27 and TRBJ1-3; D is unclear. CDR1 is MNHEY and CDR2 is SMNVEV in the germline V gene (reference sequence). V was pared by 10 bases and J by 3 bases, with 16 bases between. The CDR3 is 14 residues long.

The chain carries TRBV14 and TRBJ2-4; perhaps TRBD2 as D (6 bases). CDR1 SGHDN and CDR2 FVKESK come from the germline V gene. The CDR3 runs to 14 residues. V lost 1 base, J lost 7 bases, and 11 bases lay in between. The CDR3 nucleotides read TGTGCCAGCAGCCAAGCCAATGCGGGGAACATTCAGTACTTC. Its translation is CASSQANAGNIQYF.

CDR3 region: CASTRGSAYEQYF. The DNA of the CDR3 is TGCGCCAGCACTAGGGGGTCGGCCTACGAGCAGTACTTC. The rearrangement links TRBV5-1 to TRBJ2-7; maybe TRBD1 (6 bases). Trimming shortened V by 6 bases and J by 2 bases, and 12 bases separated the two germline ends. The CDR3 length is 13 residues. CDR1 and CDR2 from the germline V gene are SGHRS and YFSETQ.

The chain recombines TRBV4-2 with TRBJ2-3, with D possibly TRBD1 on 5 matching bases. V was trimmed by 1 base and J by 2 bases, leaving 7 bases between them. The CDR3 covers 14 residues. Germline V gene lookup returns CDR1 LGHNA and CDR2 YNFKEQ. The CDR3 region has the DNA TGTGCCAGCAGCCAAGGACAGAACACAGATACGCAGTATTTT. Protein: CASSQGQNTDTQYF.

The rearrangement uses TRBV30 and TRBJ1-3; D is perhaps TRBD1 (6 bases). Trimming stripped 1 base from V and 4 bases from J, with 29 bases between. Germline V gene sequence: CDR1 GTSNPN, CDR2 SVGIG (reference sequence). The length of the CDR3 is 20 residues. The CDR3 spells CAWSGRDNTYPLSGGNTIYF. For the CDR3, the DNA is TGTGCCTGGAGTGGACGGGACAACACTTACCCCCTCTCTGGGGGAAACACCATATATTTT.

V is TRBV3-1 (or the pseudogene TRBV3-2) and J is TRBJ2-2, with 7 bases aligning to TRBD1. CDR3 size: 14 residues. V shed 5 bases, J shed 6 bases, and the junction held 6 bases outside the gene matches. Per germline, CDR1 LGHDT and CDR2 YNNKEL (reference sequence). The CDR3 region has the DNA TGTGCCAGCAGCACTCACCAGGGGGCCGGGGAGCTGTTTTTT. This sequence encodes CASSTHQGAGELFF.

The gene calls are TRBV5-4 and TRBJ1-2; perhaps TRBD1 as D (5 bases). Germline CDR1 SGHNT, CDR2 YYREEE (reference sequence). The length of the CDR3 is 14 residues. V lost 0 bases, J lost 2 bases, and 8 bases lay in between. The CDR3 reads CASSLVGVNYGYTF. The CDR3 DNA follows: TGTGCCAGCAGCTTGGTAGGGGTGAACTATGGCTACACCTTC.

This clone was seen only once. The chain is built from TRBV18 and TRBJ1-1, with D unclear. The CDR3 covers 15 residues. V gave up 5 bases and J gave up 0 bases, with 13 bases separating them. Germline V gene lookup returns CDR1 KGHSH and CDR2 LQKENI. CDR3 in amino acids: CASSTSAGVNTEAFF. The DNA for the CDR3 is TGTGCCAGCTCAACGTCCGCGGGAGTGAACACTGAAGCTTTCTTT. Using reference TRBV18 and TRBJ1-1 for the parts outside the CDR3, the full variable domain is NAGVMQNPRHLVRRRGQEARLRCSPMKGHSHVYWYRQLPEEGLKFMVYLQKENIIDESGMPKERFSAEFPKEGPSILRIQQVVRGDSAAYFCASSTSAGVNTEAFFGQGTRLTVV.

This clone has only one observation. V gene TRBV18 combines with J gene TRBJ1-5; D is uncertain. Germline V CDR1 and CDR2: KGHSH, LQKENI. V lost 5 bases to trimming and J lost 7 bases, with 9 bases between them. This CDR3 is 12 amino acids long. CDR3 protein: CASSEANQPQHF. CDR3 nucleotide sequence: TGTGCCAGCTCAGAAGCAAACCAGCCCCAGCATTTT.

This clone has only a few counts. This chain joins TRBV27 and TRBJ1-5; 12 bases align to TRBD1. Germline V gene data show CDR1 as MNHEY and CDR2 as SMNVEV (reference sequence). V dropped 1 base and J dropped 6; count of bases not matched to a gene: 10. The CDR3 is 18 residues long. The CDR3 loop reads CASSLFGTGGRVSQPQHF. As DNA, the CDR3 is TGTGCCAGCAGTTTATTTGGGACAGGGGGCCGGGTTTCTCAGCCCCAGCATTTT.

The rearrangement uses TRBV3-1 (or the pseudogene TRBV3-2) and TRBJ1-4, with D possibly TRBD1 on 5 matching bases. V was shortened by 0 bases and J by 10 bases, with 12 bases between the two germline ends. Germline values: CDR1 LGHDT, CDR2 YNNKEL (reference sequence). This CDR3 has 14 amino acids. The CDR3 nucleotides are TGTGCCAGCAGCCAAGAGGGCAGGGTTCGAAAACTGTTTTTT. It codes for CASSQEGRVRKLFF.

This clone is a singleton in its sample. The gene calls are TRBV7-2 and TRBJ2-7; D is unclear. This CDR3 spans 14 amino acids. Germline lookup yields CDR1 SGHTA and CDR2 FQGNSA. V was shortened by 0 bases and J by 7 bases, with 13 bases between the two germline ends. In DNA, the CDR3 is TGTGCCAGCAGCTTAGCACTAACTCTATCGGAGCAGTACGTC. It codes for CASSLALTLSEQYV.

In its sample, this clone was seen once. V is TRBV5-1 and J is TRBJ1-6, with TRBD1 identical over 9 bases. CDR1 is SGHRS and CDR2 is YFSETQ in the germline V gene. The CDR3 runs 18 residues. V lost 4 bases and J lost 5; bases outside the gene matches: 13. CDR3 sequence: CASSETGTGIGNNSPLHF. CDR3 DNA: TGCGCCAGCAGCGAAACCGGGACAGGGATCGGAAATAATTCACCCCTCCACTTT. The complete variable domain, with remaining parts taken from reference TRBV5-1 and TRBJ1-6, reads KAGVTQTPRYLIKTRGQQVTLSCSPISGHRSVSWYQQTPGQGLQFLFEYFSETQRNKGNFPGRFSGRQFSNSRSEMNVSTLELGDSALYLCASSETGTGIGNNSPLHFGNGTRLTVT.

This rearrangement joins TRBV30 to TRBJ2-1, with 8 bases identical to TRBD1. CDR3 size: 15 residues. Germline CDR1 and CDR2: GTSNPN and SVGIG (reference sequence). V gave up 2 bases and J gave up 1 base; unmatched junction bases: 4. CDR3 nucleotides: TGTGCCTGGAGTACAGGGGGTAGTTCCTACAATGAGCAGTTCTTC. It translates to CAWSTGGSSYNEQFF.